One and the same sample provided the 18 T cell receptor beta chains below, sequenced in a study of T cell repertoires in ileal Crohn's disease. TCRdb's table, derived via immunoSEQ multiplex PCR, lists solely in-frame clones and lacks some. The sample lists more than 12,000 clones; 70% to 80% were seen once. The sequencing sample was made of ileal tissue. These receptors originate from an adult with Crohn's disease.

The chain joins TRBV2 to TRBJ1-4; D is perhaps TRBD1 (5 bases). This CDR3 has 12 amino acids. Germline V CDR1 and CDR2: SNHLY, FYNNEI. Trimming pared 8 bases from V and 5 bases from J, leaving 9 bases between. For the CDR3, the DNA is TGTGCCAGCCGGGGGTCCAATGAAAAACTGTTTTTT. It yields the protein CASRGSNEKLFF.

The chain is built from TRBV7-8 and TRBJ1-5; the D is unclear. Per germline, CDR1 SGHVS and CDR2 FQNEAQ. CDR3 size: 16 residues. The V end was cut by 1 base, the J end by 2 bases, with 12 bases between. The DNA for the CDR3 is TGTGCCAGCAGCTTAGTATCAGTATCGGGCAATCAGCCCCAGCATTTT. Encoded protein: CASSLVSVSGNQPQHF. The full variable domain, its missing parts supplied by reference TRBV7-8 and TRBJ1-5, is GAGVSQSPRYKVAKRGQDVALRCDPISGHVSLFWYQQALGQGPEFLTYFQNEAQLDKSGLPSDRFFAERPEGSVSTLKIQRTQQEDSAVYLCASSLVSVSGNQPQHFGDGTRLSIL.

The chain employs TRBV6-5 and TRBJ1-5; D is uncertain. CDR1 is MNHEY, CDR2 SVGAGI, per germline. The CDR3 contains 16 residues. V lost 4 bases, J lost 2 bases, and 15 bases lay in between. CDR3 in amino acids: CASSSLSDGRNQPQHF. As DNA, the CDR3 is TGTGCCAGCAGTTCCCTCTCAGATGGCCGCAATCAGCCCCAGCATTTT.

The rearrangement uses TRBV19 and TRBJ1-2, with no clear D. Germline V gene lookup returns CDR1 LNHDA and CDR2 SQIVND (reference sequence). V shed 3 bases and J shed 7 bases, with 15 bases lying between them. CDR3 length equals 14 residues. The CDR3 bases are TGTGCCAGTAGTATTGATGAGATTCTGGGTGGCTACACCTTC. It yields the protein CASSIDEILGGYTF.

The gene calls are TRBV2 and TRBJ1-6, with TRBD1 matching over 7 bases. The V segment lost 8 bases and the J segment 7 bases; nucleotides outside the gene matches: 8. This CDR3 contains 14 residues. Germline-derived CDR1 and CDR2 are SNHLY and FYNNEI. The CDR3 loop is CASEGTAGNSPLHF. The CDR3 DNA follows: TGTGCCAGCGAAGGGACAGCAGGAAATTCACCCCTCCACTTT.

The chain is built from TRBV5-1 and TRBJ2-6, with D unresolved. This CDR3 has 14 amino acids. V was pared by 5 bases and J by 0 bases, with 6 bases between. Germline V CDR1 and CDR2: SGHRS, YFSETQ. DNA of the CDR3: TGCGCCAGCAGTTCGTCCTCTGGGGCCAACGTCCTGACTTTC. This sequence encodes CASSSSSGANVLTF.

The CDR3 loop reads CASSDREYEQFF. Written as DNA, the CDR3 is TGTGCCAGCAGTGACCGGGAGTATGAGCAGTTCTTC. The V call is TRBV28, the J call TRBJ2-1, with D maybe TRBD2 (6 bases). Germline CDR1 MDHEN, CDR2 SYDVKM. The V gene lost 5 bases and the J gene lost 8 bases, with 10 bases spanning the gap. The CDR3 length is 12 residues.

The chain couples TRBV7-3 to TRBJ2-3, with 8 positions matching TRBD1. There are 15 residues in the CDR3. Trimming at V came to 0 bases and at J to 4 bases, leaving 3 bases not matched to a gene. Per the germline V gene, CDR1 is SGHTA and CDR2 is FQGTGA. The CDR3 DNA follows: TGTGCCAGCAGCTTAACATCGGACAGGGCAGATACGCAGTATTTT. It yields the protein CASSLTSDRADTQYF.

The chain combines TRBV2 with TRBJ1-5; possibly TRBD1 for D (6 bases). V lost 8 bases to trimming and J lost 4 bases, with 18 bases between them. CDR1 and CDR2 from the germline V gene are SNHLY and FYNNEI. The CDR3 covers 15 residues. The CDR3 DNA reads as TGTGCCAGCGCTGGCAGGGGAGGTAGTAATCAGCCCCAGCATTTT. Translation gives CASAGRGGSNQPQHF.

The chain couples TRBV19 to TRBJ2-1; D gene ambiguous. The CDR3 loop spans 14 amino acids. V lost 7 bases to trimming and J lost 7 bases, with 17 bases between them. Germline loops: CDR1 LNHDA, CDR2 SQIVND (reference sequence). The CDR3 loop is CASTQGRQVNEQFF. CDR3 bases: TGTGCCAGTACCCAAGGGCGGCAGGTAAATGAGCAGTTCTTC.

V is TRBV12-2 and J is TRBJ2-7; the D call of TRBD1 is as the table states it, not checked on the DNA. TRBV12-2 is assigned pseudogene status. The CDR3 is made up of 13 amino acids. The CDR3 protein is CASRPVETGVRYF. The CDR3 DNA follows: TGTGCAAGTCGCCCCGTCGAGACAGGGGTTCGTTACTTC.

The chain joins TRBV19 to TRBJ1-5; D call uncertain. Between the trimmed V and J ends, which lost 3 bases and 0 bases, there was a span of 9 bases. There are 15 residues in the CDR3. Germline CDR1 is LNHDA and CDR2 is SQIVND (reference sequence). CDR3 in DNA: TGTGCCAGTAGTATCCTGCGGGATAGCAATCAGCCCCAGCATTTT. Encoded protein: CASSILRDSNQPQHF.

This chain connects TRBV11-2 to TRBJ2-5, with TRBD2 as a possible D gene (6 bases). The CDR3 spans 16 residues. V was shortened by 5 bases and J by 0 bases, with 16 bases between the two germline ends. Germline V gene sequence: CDR1 SGHAT, CDR2 FQNNGV. CDR3 loop: CASSRRGYRDQETQYF. The CDR3 nucleotides are TGTGCCAGCAGCCGTCGGGGGTACCGGGACCAAGAGACCCAGTACTTC.

Within the sample, this clone is medium-sized. The V call is TRBV28, the J call TRBJ1-5; 7 bases agree with TRBD1. J was trimmed by 2 bases and V by 6 bases; bases with no gene match: 7. Germline V lookup: CDR1 MDHEN, CDR2 SYDVKM. This CDR3 comprises 15 residues. CDR3 in DNA: TGTGCCAGCAGCCGGGGGACAGAAGGCAATCAGCCCCAGCATTTT. Protein product: CASSRGTEGNQPQHF. The entire variable domain, with the rest obtained from reference TRBV28 and TRBJ1-5, is as follows: DVKVTQSSRYLVKRTGEKVFLECVQDMDHENMFWYRQDPGLGLRLIYFSYDVKMKEKGDIPEGYSVSREKKERFSLILESASTNQTSMYLCASSRGTEGNQPQHFGDGTRLSIL.

CDR3 in DNA: TGTGCCAGCAGTCCACCGGGACTCTCCCACTACGAGCAGTACTTC. This codes for CASSPPGLSHYEQYF. The rearrangement uses TRBV28 and TRBJ2-7, with D tentatively TRBD2 (6 bases). The V gene's germline CDR1 is MDHEN and CDR2 SYDVKM. Trimming removed 5 bases from V and 3 bases from J, with 17 bases in between. The CDR3 is 15 amino acids. The full variable domain, rest sourced from reference TRBV28 and TRBJ2-7, is DVKVTQSSRYLVKRTGEKVFLECVQDMDHENMFWYRQDPGLGLRLIYFSYDVKMKEKGDIPEGYSVSREKKERFSLILESASTNQTSMYLCASSPPGLSHYEQYFGPGTRLTVT.

J is TRBJ2-2 and V is TRBV6-4, with 8 bases lining up with TRBD1. J was trimmed by 8 bases and V by 4 bases; bases with no gene match: 6. Germline V gene data show CDR1 as MRHNA and CDR2 as SNTAGT. The CDR3 covers 14 residues. Here the CDR3 DNA reads TGTGCCAGCAGTGTCCGACAGGGGAATGGGGAGCTGTTTTTT. Protein product: CASSVRQGNGELFF.

V and J are TRBV7-9 and TRBJ1-3; no firm D call. Germline CDR1 is SEHNR and CDR2 is FQNEAQ (reference sequence). The CDR3 length is 17 residues. Trimming shortened V by 1 base and J by 2 bases, and 15 bases separated the two germline ends. CDR3 loop: CASSLGHRGMAGNTIYF. DNA of the CDR3: TGTGCCAGCAGCTTAGGTCATCGCGGAATGGCTGGAAACACCATATATTTT.

V usage is TRBV6-5 and J usage is TRBJ2-3; D may be TRBD2 (7 bases). Germline CDR1 is MNHEY and CDR2 is SVGAGI. V shed 6 bases and J shed 4 bases, with 14 bases lying between them. This CDR3 has 14 residues. The CDR3 nucleotides are TGTGCCAGCAGCACCTGGGGGGGCTCAGATACGCAGTATTTT. It translates to CASSTWGGSDTQYF.